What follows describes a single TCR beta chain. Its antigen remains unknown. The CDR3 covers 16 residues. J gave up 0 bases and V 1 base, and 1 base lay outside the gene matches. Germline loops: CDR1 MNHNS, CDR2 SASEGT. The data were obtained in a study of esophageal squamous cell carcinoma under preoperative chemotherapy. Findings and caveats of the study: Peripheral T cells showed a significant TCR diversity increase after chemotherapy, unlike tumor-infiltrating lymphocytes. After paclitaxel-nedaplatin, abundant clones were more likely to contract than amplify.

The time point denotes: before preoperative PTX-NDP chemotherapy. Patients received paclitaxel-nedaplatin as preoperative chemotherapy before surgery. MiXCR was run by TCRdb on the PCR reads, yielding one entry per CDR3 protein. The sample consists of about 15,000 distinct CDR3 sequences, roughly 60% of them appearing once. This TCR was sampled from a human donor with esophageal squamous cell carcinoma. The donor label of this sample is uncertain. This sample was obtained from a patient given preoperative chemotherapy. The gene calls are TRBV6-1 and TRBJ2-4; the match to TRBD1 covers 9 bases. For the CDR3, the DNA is TGTGCCAGCAGTGAAGGGGGACAGGGAGCCAAAAACATTCAGTACTTC. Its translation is CASSEGGQGAKNIQYF.